This TCR beta chain was sequenced during a study of T cells in Graves' hyperthyroidism and ophthalmopathy. Individuals with ophthalmopathy presented a Clinical Activity Score of at least 3, a NOSPECS grade of at least 4 and a duration under 3 months. The CDR3 has 14 amino acids. A note on this clonotype: This sequence may be a read error, since a much larger clone differs from it by one base.

Amplification targeted TCR beta CDR3 regions from RNA transcripts. HTBI primers were the set used in a first-round RT-PCR of the TCR CDR3. TCRdb re-derived calls from the multiplex PCR reads in MiXCR, one entry per CDR3 protein. The sample holds under 350,000 distinct CDR3 sequences, over 15% seen once. The TCR was taken from a woman in her fifties or sixties with Graves' ophthalmopathy. The chain combines TRBV12-3 or TRBV12-4 with TRBJ2-2; D may be TRBD1 (6 bases). Sequencing was done on a sample of blood. The CDR3 nucleotides read TGTGCCAGCAGAGACACTAGGGGGACCGAGGAGCTGTTTTTT. Its translation is CASRDTRGTEELFF.